This passage covers 30 T cell receptor beta chains from one sample sequenced in a study of blood T cell repertoires in COVID-19. Generated by immunoSEQ multiplex PCR, the TCRdb table keeps only in-frame clones and is missing some. The data contain roughly 130,000 clones, more than 75% of them singletons. Sequences were obtained from peripheral blood. These TCRs come from a man aged 60 to 75 with COVID-19, enrolled during active disease.

The gene calls are TRBV6-5 and TRBJ2-7; maybe TRBD2 (7 bases). V lost 2 bases, J lost 4 bases, and 12 bases lay in between. The germline V gene encodes CDR1 MNHEY and CDR2 SVGAGI. The CDR3 consists of 14 residues. The CDR3 loop is CASSYQGRGYEQYF. The CDR3 region has the DNA TGTGCCAGCAGTTACCAGGGGAGGGGGTACGAGCAGTACTTC.

This clone is medium-sized. Here the CDR3 reads CASSLGGRSDEQYF. CDR3 in DNA: TGCGCCAGCAGCTTAGGCGGGAGGAGCGACGAGCAGTACTTC. The rearrangement uses TRBV5-1 and TRBJ2-7; 8 bases line up with TRBD2. J gave up 5 bases and V 2 bases, and 6 bases lay outside the gene matches. This CDR3 region has 14 residues. The V gene's germline CDR1 is SGHRS and CDR2 YFSETQ.

Here the CDR3 DNA reads TGTGCCACCAGTGAAGCAGGGGACACCGGGGAGCTGTTTTTT. Residues: CATSEAGDTGELFF. This chain connects TRBV24-1 to TRBJ2-2; D may be TRBD1 (6 bases). Trimming stripped 4 bases from V and 3 bases from J, with 8 bases between. The CDR3 runs 14 residues. Germline CDR1 is KGHDR and CDR2 is SFDVKD.

The rearrangement joins TRBV19 to TRBJ2-2, with 9 bases fitting TRBD2. This CDR3 is built from 16 residues. V dropped 3 bases and J dropped 7; count of bases not matched to a gene: 9. The germline V gene has CDR1 LNHDA and CDR2 SQIVND (reference sequence). Here the CDR3 DNA reads TGTGCCAGTAGTATGCATAGCGGGAGATATGGCGGGGAGCTGTTTTTT. Its translation: CASSMHSGRYGGELFF.

The J gene is TRBJ2-7, the V gene TRBV28; the D is unclear. CDR3 length equals 11 residues. CDR1 and CDR2 from the germline V gene are MDHEN and SYDVKM. Trimming pared 6 bases from V and 6 bases from J, leaving 9 bases between. The CDR3 region is CASSPSIEQYF. The CDR3 DNA sequence: TGTGCCAGCAGCCCGAGTATCGAGCAGTACTTC.

The chain employs TRBV19 and TRBJ2-1, with 10 bases aligning to TRBD2. Germline lookup yields CDR1 LNHDA and CDR2 SQIVND (reference sequence). Trimming at V came to 2 bases and at J to 6 bases, leaving 4 bases not matched to a gene. The CDR3 length is 15 residues. The CDR3 loop is CASSILAGELNEQFF. The CDR3 DNA is TGTGCCAGTAGTATACTAGCGGGAGAACTCAATGAGCAGTTCTTC.

CDR3 DNA: TGTGCCAGCAGCTCGTGGACTAGCGGGAGGGCCGTAGGTTACAATGAGCAGTTCTTC. It yields the protein CASSSWTSGRAVGYNEQFF. This rearrangement joins TRBV11-2 to TRBJ2-1; 15 nucleotides align to TRBD2. Germline lookup yields CDR1 SGHAT and CDR2 FQNNGV. The CDR3 consists of 19 residues. V shed 4 bases, J shed 4 bases, and the junction held 11 bases outside the gene matches.

This chain uses TRBV7-3 with TRBJ2-5, with D possibly being TRBD2 (8 bases). Germline V gene data show CDR1 as SGHTA and CDR2 as FQGTGA. The CDR3 has 15 residues. Trimming pared 2 bases from V and 5 bases from J, leaving 15 bases between. The CDR3 loop is CASSLGTEREETQYF. The CDR3 DNA follows: TGTGCCAGCAGCTTAGGGACAGAGCGGGAGGAGACCCAGTACTTC. The full variable domain, in which reference TRBV7-3 and TRBJ2-5 provide the parts outside the CDR3, is GAGVSQTPSNKVTEKGKYVELRCDPISGHTALYWYRQSLGQGPEFLIYFQGTGAADDSGLPNDRFFAVRPEGSVSTLKIQRTERGDSAVYLCASSLGTEREETQYFGPGTRLLVL.

The rearrangement joins TRBV7-8 to TRBJ2-1; 7 bases match TRBD1. The CDR3 is made up of 14 amino acids. Trimming took 4 bases from V and 5 from J; bases not matched to a gene: 5. Per germline, CDR1 SGHVS and CDR2 FQNEAQ. The CDR3 is CASSYGTANNEQFF. DNA of the CDR3: TGTGCCAGCAGCTACGGGACAGCGAACAATGAGCAGTTCTTC.

V and J are TRBV4-2 and TRBJ2-1; TRBD2 aligns across 13 bases. Per germline, CDR1 LGHNA and CDR2 YNFKEQ. This CDR3 is 17 amino acids long. V trimming: 1 base; J trimming: 8 bases; junction bases outside the gene matches: 8. In DNA, the CDR3 is TGTGCCAGCAGCCAAGGAACAACTAGCGGGGGGGACCATGAGCAGTTCTTC. It yields the protein CASSQGTTSGGDHEQFF.

The chain employs TRBV7-8 and TRBJ2-7; D call uncertain. The CDR3 covers 15 residues. Trimming shortened V by 0 bases and J by 0 bases, and 9 bases separated the two germline ends. The germline gives CDR1 SGHVS, CDR2 FQNEAQ. The DNA for the CDR3 is TGTGCCAGCAGCTTAGCGCAACGAGCCTCCTACGAGCAGTACTTC. It translates to CASSLAQRASYEQYF.

The chain combines TRBV4-3 with TRBJ1-3; 9 positions agree with TRBD1. Germline V gene data show CDR1 as LGHNA and CDR2 as YSLEER. The CDR3 spans 16 residues. J was trimmed by 3 bases and V by 0 bases; bases with no gene match: 3. The CDR3 DNA reads as TGCGCCAGCAGCCAAGAAGTGACAGGGGGTGGAAACACCATATATTTT. Encoded protein: CASSQEVTGGGNTIYF.

In this sample, this clone turned up once. The chain joins TRBV11-2 to TRBJ1-5; D may be TRBD1 (6 bases). V lost 5 bases, J lost 4 bases, and 12 bases lay in between. This CDR3 has 14 residues. Per the germline V gene, CDR1 is SGHAT and CDR2 is FQNNGV. Here the CDR3 reads CASSAGTLNQPQHF. The CDR3 DNA reads TGTGCCAGCAGCGCTGGGACACTGAATCAGCCCCAGCATTTT.

This chain connects TRBV27 to TRBJ1-1; D remains ambiguous. The germline gives CDR1 MNHEY, CDR2 SMNVEV (reference sequence). V dropped 5 bases and J dropped 0 bases, with 7 bases sitting between them. This CDR3 has 13 amino acids. CDR3 sequence: CASSPELNTEAFF. The DNA of the CDR3 is TGTGCCAGCAGTCCCGAGTTGAACACTGAAGCTTTCTTT.

This rearrangement joins TRBV5-4 to TRBJ1-4, with a weak D call TRBD1 (6 bases). The CDR3 consists of 15 residues. V lost 3 bases and J lost 5, with 14 bases in between. Germline V lookup: CDR1 SGHNT, CDR2 YYREEE (reference sequence). The CDR3: CASSSGTSPNEKLFF. CDR3 nucleotide sequence: TGTGCCAGCAGCTCAGGGACATCCCCCAATGAAAAACTGTTTTTT.

The chain combines TRBV28 with TRBJ1-1, with 9 nucleotides matching TRBD1. V shed 6 bases and J 11 bases; nucleotides not matched to a gene: 10. CDR1 and CDR2 (germline): MDHEN, SYDVKM. The CDR3 consists of 13 residues. This CDR3 reads CASSPGQGPYAFF. CDR3 DNA sequence: TGTGCCAGCAGCCCGGGACAGGGCCCGTATGCTTTCTTT. Full variable domain (outside the CDR3, taken from reference TRBV28 and TRBJ1-1): DVKVTQSSRYLVKRTGEKVFLECVQDMDHENMFWYRQDPGLGLRLIYFSYDVKMKEKGDIPEGYSVSREKKERFSLILESASTNQTSMYLCASSPGQGPYAFFGQGTRLTVV.

This chain links TRBV27 with TRBJ2-3, with 13 nucleotides matching TRBD2. Germline lookup yields CDR1 MNHEY and CDR2 SMNVEV (reference sequence). Losses at the gene ends were 5 bases for V and 4 bases for J; bases not matched to a gene: 6. The CDR3 totals 16 residues. CDR3 sequence (DNA): TGTGCCAGCAGTCCGTTACTAGCGGGAGGGTCAGATACGCAGTATTTT. It is translated as CASSPLLAGGSDTQYF.

The J gene is TRBJ1-1, the V gene TRBV9; 9 bases match TRBD1. The CDR3 loop spans 15 amino acids. The trim removed 0 bases at V and 7 bases at J, leaving 7 bases unmatched. Germline V gene lookup returns CDR1 SGDLS and CDR2 YYNGEE. CDR3 DNA sequence: TGTGCCAGCAGCGTAGCCGGGGACAGGGTAGGTGAAGCTTTCTTT. Translation: CASSVAGDRVGEAFF.

On this clone itself: Compared with germline, one end of the junction differs, possibly owing to a read error. The chain recombines TRBV11-2 with TRBJ2-1; D may match TRBD1 or TRBD2 (6 bases each). Germline CDR1 SGHAT, CDR2 FQNNGV. This CDR3 has 15 residues. The CDR3 region has the DNA TGTGCCAGCACCTTAGGGGGTAGCGGATACAATGAGCAGTTCTTC. Its translation: CASTLGGSGYNEQFF.

Comment on this clone: An end of the junction does not agree with germline; a read error may underlie this. DNA for the CDR3: TGTGCCACCAGCCCTAGCCATACATACAATGAGCAGCTCTTC. It yields the protein CATSPSHTYNEQLF. The rearrangement links TRBV24-1 to TRBJ2-1; D may be TRBD2 (5 bases). The germline CDR1 and CDR2 sequences are KGHDR and SFDVKD. CDR3 length: 14 residues.

The rearrangement uses TRBV28 and TRBJ2-1; D is perhaps TRBD2 (5 bases). Germline CDR1 and CDR2: MDHEN and SYDVKM. The V and J ends lost 5 bases and 4 bases respectively, with 12 bases between them. This CDR3 spans 14 amino acids. The CDR3 spells CASSGRALYNEQFF. CDR3 bases: TGTGCCAGCAGTGGGCGGGCACTGTACAATGAGCAGTTCTTC.

The CDR3 nucleotides read TGTGCCAGCAGAGGGACAGAAAATCAGCCCCAGCATTTT. Translated, it gives CASRGTENQPQHF. This chain uses TRBV12-3 or TRBV12-4 with TRBJ1-5, with 7 nucleotides matching TRBD1. V was clipped by 6 bases and J by 4 bases; unmatched bases: 3. This CDR3 is 13 amino acids long.

V and J are TRBV4-1 and TRBJ2-4; D is perhaps TRBD2 (6 bases). V lost 4 bases to trimming and J lost 0 bases, with 13 bases between them. Per germline, CDR1 MGHRA and CDR2 YSYEKL. The CDR3 sequence is 16 residues long. In DNA form, the CDR3 reads TGCGCCAGCAGCCGGGATTCGGGACTAGCCAAAAACATTCAGTACTTC. Encoded protein: CASSRDSGLAKNIQYF.

V and J are TRBV28 and TRBJ2-2; unclear D gene. Between the trimmed V and J ends, which lost 1 base and 6 bases, there was a span of 12 bases. This CDR3 spans 15 amino acids. Germline V gene data show CDR1 as MDHEN and CDR2 as SYDVKM. The CDR3 bases are TGTGCCAGCAGTTTATACTTCCTGGAGTCCGGGGAGCTGTTTTTT. Translation gives CASSLYFLESGELFF.

This chain joins TRBV5-5 and TRBJ2-3, with 7 nucleotides matching TRBD2. In germline, CDR1 is SGHKS, CDR2 YYEKEE (reference sequence). CDR3 length: 15 amino acids. V dropped 0 bases and J dropped 4; count of bases not matched to a gene: 5. The DNA for the CDR3 is TGTGCCAGCAGCTTGGCCTCCGCGGGGGCAGATACGCAGTATTTT. Residues: CASSLASAGADTQYF. Full variable domain (rest looked up from reference TRBV5-5 and TRBJ2-3): DAGVTQSPTHLIKTRGQQVTLRCSPISGHKSVSWYQQVLGQGPQFIFQYYEKEERGRGNFPDRFSARQFPNYSSELNVNALLLGDSALYLCASSLASAGADTQYFGPGTRLTVL.

The V gene is TRBV5-1, the J gene TRBJ1-2; D is ambiguous. V lost 0 bases and J 3 bases, leaving 6 bases between the germline ends. CDR1 SGHRS and CDR2 YFSETQ come from the germline V gene. This CDR3 is built from 13 residues. The CDR3 spells CASSLAGDYGYTF. CDR3 sequence (DNA): TGCGCCAGCAGCTTGGCTGGAGACTATGGCTACACCTTC.

The V and J genes are TRBV27 and TRBJ2-7, with D possibly TRBD1 on 6 matching bases. The CDR3 consists of 14 residues. The germline V gene encodes CDR1 MNHEY and CDR2 SMNVEV (reference sequence). Trimming removed 2 bases at V and 3 bases at J, with 11 bases between. CDR3 sequence reads: CASSLNGQLYEQYF. The CDR3 DNA sequence: TGTGCCAGCAGTTTAAACGGACAGCTCTACGAGCAGTACTTC.

The chain carries TRBV12-5 and TRBJ2-3; a weak D match, TRBD1 (5 bases). This CDR3 has 10 residues. From germline, CDR1 is LGHNT and CDR2 FRNRAP. V lost 9 bases, J lost 10 bases, and 11 bases lay in between. The CDR3 DNA follows: TGTGCTAGCGGGCCGACAGCGCAGTATTTT. Protein sequence: CASGPTAQYF.

The CDR3 DNA follows: TGTGCTAGTTCATCCAGCGGGGCCTACAATGAGCAGTTCTTC. The encoded protein is CASSSSGAYNEQFF. V gene TRBV12-5 combines with J gene TRBJ2-1; 7 bases are shared with TRBD2. Trimming at V came to 8 bases and at J to 2 bases, leaving 6 bases not matched to a gene. The CDR3 runs to 14 residues. CDR1 and CDR2 from the germline V gene are LGHNT and FRNRAP.

The chain has TRBV7-3 and TRBJ2-2; 8 bases are shared with TRBD1. The CDR3 is 15 amino acids. The V segment lost 6 bases and the J segment 1 base; nucleotides outside the gene matches: 4. Germline CDR1 SGHTA, CDR2 FQGTGA. CDR3 amino acids: CASSLDRVNTGELFF. The CDR3 DNA reads as TGTGCCAGCAGTTTGGACAGGGTGAACACCGGGGAGCTGTTTTTT.